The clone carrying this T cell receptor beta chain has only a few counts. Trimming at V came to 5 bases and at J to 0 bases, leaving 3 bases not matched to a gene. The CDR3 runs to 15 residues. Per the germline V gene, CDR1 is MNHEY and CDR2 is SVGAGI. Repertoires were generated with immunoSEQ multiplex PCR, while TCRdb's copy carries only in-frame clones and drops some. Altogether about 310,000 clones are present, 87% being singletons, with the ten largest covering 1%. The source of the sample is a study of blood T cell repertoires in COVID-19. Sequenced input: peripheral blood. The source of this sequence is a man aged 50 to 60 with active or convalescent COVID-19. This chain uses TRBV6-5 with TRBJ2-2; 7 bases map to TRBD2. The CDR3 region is CASSTRGANTGELFF. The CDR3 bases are TGTGCCAGCAGTACTCGGGGGGCGAACACCGGGGAGCTGTTTTTT.